One TCR beta chain is described in this entry. The sample belongs to a study of blood T cell repertoires in COVID-19. Overall study: Both acute and convalescent COVID-19 samples were obtained from the United States, Italy and Spain. T cells, B-cell-depleted T cells, or PBMCs provided the cDNA or gDNA that served as material.

Per germline, CDR1 KGHSH and CDR2 LQKENI. CDR3 length: 13 residues. V lost 5 bases, J lost 2 bases, and 3 bases stayed unmatched. In the authors' methods: It was from reference gene primer amplification that nucleated cell counts were estimated. Repertoires were generated with immunoSEQ multiplex PCR, while TCRdb's copy carries only in-frame clones and drops some. V and J calls and clone size come straight from that table; D and trimming were deduced from the DNA. The data contain more than 110,000 clones, about 77% of them singletons. Sequenced material: peripheral blood. The chain couples TRBV18 to TRBJ2-7; 7 nucleotides line up with TRBD1. This receptor was taken from a woman in her fifties or sixties with active or convalescent COVID-19. CDR3 in amino acids: CASSFGQAYEQYF. The CDR3 DNA reads as TGTGCCAGCTCATTCGGACAGGCCTACGAGCAGTACTTC.